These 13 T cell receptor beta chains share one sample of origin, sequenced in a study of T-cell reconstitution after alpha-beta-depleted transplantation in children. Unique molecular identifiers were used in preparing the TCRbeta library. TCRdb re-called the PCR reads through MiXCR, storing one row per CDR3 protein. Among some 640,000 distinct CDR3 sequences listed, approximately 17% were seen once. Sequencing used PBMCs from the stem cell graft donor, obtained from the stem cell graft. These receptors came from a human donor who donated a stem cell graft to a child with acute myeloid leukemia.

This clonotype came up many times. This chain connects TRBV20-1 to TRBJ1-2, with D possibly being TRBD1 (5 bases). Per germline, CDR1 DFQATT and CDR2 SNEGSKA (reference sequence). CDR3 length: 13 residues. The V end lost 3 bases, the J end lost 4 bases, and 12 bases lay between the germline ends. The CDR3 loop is CSARGGEAYGYTF. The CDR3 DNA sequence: TGCAGTGCTAGGGGGGGGGAGGCCTATGGCTACACCTTC.

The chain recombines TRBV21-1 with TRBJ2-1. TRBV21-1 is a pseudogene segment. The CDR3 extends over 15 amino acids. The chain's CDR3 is CASSKWTTLRNEQFF. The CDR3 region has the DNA TGTGCCAGCAGCAAATGGACGACTCTGCGCAATGAGCAGTTCTTC.

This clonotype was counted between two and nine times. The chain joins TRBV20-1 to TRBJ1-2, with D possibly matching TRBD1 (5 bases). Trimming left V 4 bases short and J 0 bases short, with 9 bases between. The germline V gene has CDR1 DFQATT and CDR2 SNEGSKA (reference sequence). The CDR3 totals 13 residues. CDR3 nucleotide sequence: TGCAGTGCTACCCAGGGTACTAACTATGGCTACACCTTC. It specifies CSATQGTNYGYTF.

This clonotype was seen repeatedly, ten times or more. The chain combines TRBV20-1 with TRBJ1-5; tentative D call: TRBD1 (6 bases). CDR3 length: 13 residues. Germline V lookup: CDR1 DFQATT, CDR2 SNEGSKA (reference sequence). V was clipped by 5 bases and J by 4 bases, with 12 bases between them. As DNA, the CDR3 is TGCAGTGCTGCACAGGGTAGAAATCAGCCCCAGCATTTT. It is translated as CSAAQGRNQPQHF.

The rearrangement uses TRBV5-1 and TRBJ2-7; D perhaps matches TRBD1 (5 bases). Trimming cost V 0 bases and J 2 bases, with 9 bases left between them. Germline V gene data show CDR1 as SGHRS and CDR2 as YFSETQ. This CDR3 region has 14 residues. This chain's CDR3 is CASSLVIGAYEQYF. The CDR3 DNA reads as TGCGCCAGCAGCTTGGTTATAGGGGCCTACGAGCAGTACTTC.

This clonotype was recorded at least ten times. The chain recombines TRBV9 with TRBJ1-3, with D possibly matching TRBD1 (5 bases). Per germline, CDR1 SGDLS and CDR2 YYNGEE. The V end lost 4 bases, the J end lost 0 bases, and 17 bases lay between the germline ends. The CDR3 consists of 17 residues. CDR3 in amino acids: CASSLRRDASSGNTIYF. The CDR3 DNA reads TGTGCCAGCAGCCTTCGTAGGGACGCCAGCTCTGGAAACACCATATATTTT.

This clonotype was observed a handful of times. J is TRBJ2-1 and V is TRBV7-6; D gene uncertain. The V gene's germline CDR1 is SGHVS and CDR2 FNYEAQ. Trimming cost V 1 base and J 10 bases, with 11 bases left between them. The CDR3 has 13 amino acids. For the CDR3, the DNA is TGTGCCAGCAGCTTAGATGGGGTTCGGGAGCAGTTCTTC. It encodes CASSLDGVREQFF.

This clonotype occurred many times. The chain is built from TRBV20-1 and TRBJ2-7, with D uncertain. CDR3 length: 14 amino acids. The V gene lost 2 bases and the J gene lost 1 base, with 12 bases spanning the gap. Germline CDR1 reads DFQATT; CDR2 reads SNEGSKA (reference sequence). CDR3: CSARRSRTSYEQYF. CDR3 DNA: TGCAGTGCTAGAAGGTCACGGACGTCCTACGAGCAGTACTTC.

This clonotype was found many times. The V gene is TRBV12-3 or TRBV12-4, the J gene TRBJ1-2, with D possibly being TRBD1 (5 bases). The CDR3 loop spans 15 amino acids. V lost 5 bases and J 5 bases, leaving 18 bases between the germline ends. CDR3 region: CASSPRQRPLYGYTF. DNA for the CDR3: TGTGCCAGCAGTCCACGACAGCGTCCGCTATATGGCTACACCTTC.

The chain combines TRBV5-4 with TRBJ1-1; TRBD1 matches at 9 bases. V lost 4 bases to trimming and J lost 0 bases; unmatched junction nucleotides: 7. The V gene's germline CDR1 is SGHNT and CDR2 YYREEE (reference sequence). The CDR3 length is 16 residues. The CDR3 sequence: CASSPGTGNLNTEAFF. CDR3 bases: TGTGCCAGCAGCCCAGGGACAGGGAATTTGAACACTGAAGCTTTCTTT.

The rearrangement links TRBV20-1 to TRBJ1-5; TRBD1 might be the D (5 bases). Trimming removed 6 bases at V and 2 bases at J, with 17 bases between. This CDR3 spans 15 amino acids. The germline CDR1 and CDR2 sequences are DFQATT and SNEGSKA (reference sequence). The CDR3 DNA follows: TGCAGTGCGACGATGCCTCGACAGCGCAATCAGCCCCAGCATTTT. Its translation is CSATMPRQRNQPQHF.

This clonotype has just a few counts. The DNA for the CDR3 is TGTGCCAGCAGTTACTCGAGCGGGGGGGCTTCTCCCCGGGATACTGAAGCTTTCTTT. It specifies CASSYSSGGASPRDTEAFF. This rearrangement joins TRBV6-5 to TRBJ1-1; a weak D match, TRBD1 (6 bases). V dropped 0 bases and J dropped 5 bases, with 25 bases sitting between them. Germline V gives CDR1 MNHEY, CDR2 SVGAGI. This CDR3 comprises 19 residues.

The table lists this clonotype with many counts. The CDR3, as DNA: TGCAGCGTTGCGGTCCTACCAAAGAACACTGAAGCTTTCTTT. Amino acids: CSVAVLPKNTEAFF. This sequence joins TRBV29-1 and TRBJ1-1; D gene ambiguous. Germline V gives CDR1 SQVTM, CDR2 ANQGSEA. V was shortened by 4 bases and J by 1 base, with 13 bases between the two germline ends. The CDR3 has 14 amino acids. The entire variable domain, with the rest obtained from reference TRBV29-1 and TRBJ1-1, is as follows: SAVISQKPSRDICQRGTSLTIQCQVDSQVTMMFWYRQQPGQSLTLIATANQGSEATYESGFVIDKFPISRPNLTFSTLTVSNMSPEDSSIYLCSVAVLPKNTEAFFGQGTRLTVV.